These T cell receptor beta chains were read from a single sample in a study of blood T cells in healthy people across ages. TCRdb reprocessed the 5' RACE reads with MiXCR, giving one entry per CDR3 protein. The sample has under 1,000,000 distinct CDR3 sequences, 35% to 40% seen once. Sequenced: blood. All receptors derive from a man between 18 and 29 years old in good health. The conserved cysteine and the conserved F or W are not part of the CDR3 here. D genes are given only for firm matches.

CDR3 protein	V gene	D gene
ASSLGLAEF	TRBV12-3/TRBV12-4	TRBD2
ASKSRVRQPQH	TRBV5-5	-
ASSLTGGLDGYT	TRBV5-1	TRBD1
ASSYPGNLNTEAF	TRBV6-6	-
SALGPAGGSYNEQF	TRBV20-1	TRBD2
ASRPSDSGSSGELF	TRBV12-3/TRBV12-4	-
ASSFVKGYGYT	TRBV4-1	-
ASSPPSRGYGYT	TRBV4-1	-
AITSDRGQLDTQY	TRBV10-3	TRBD1
ASSQDSQETQY	TRBV4-3	-
ASSEARQQGETF	TRBV2	-
ASSNKVGGGSDGYT	TRBV25-1	-
SVDRPTGVWGQETQY	TRBV29-1	TRBD1
ASSLIAADLNYGYT	TRBV27	-